The subject of this entry is one T cell receptor beta chain. The germline V gene encodes CDR1 MNHEY and CDR2 SMNVEV (reference sequence). This CDR3 is 14 amino acids long. Trimming left V 2 bases short and J 3 bases short, with 10 bases between. The data derive from a study of blood T cell repertoires in COVID-19. Study-wide background: The samples span acute and convalescent COVID-19 from the United States, Italy and Spain. From T cells, B-cell-depleted T cells, or PBMCs came the material, which was cDNA or gDNA.

Original analysis: Amplifying reference gene primers gave estimates of nucleated cell counts. Method: immunoSEQ multiplex PCR; TCRdb's copy keeps in-frame clones and lacks some. V and J calls and clone size come straight from that table; D and trimming were deduced from the DNA. The table shows approximately 80,000 clones, with roughly 78% occurring only once. The TCR was taken from a man between 60 and 70 years old with acute or convalescent COVID-19. Source material: peripheral blood. The rearrangement uses TRBV27 and TRBJ1-1; tentatively, D is TRBD1 (5 bases). The CDR3 loop is CASSLVRGDTEAFF. CDR3 bases: TGTGCCAGCAGTTTAGTGCGGGGGGACACTGAAGCTTTCTTT.